The 27 T cell receptor beta chains reported below all come from one sample, sequenced in a study of shared clonotypes between healthy human individuals. Clones were sequenced by immunoSEQ multiplex PCR, and TCRdb holds only the in-frame ones, with some missing. Of around 2.5 million clones in the sample, 93% were seen once. The sequenced sample was naive CD4+ T cells from PBMCs. Subset: CD45RA+ positively selected. The origin of the receptors is a man aged 18 to 29 in good health. Some clones in this sample may be carry-over from other donors' samples.

This clone showed up just once. The rearrangement uses TRBV4-2 and TRBJ2-7; 11 bases are a match to TRBD2. V gave up 4 bases and J gave up 3 bases; unmatched junction bases: 8. Germline V gene sequence: CDR1 LGHNA, CDR2 YNFKEQ. CDR3 length: 16 amino acids. Here the CDR3 reads CASSPGLAGGIYEQYF. CDR3 nucleotide sequence: TGTGCCAGCAGCCCGGGGTTAGCGGGAGGGATCTACGAGCAGTACTTC.

This chain joins TRBV27 and TRBJ1-4, with TRBD1 matching over 7 bases. The CDR3 has 14 amino acids. V lost 4 bases and J lost 7; bases outside the gene matches: 6. Germline V gene sequence: CDR1 MNHEY, CDR2 SMNVEV (reference sequence). The chain's CDR3 is CASSSQGGSEKLFF. CDR3 bases: TGTGCCAGCAGTTCCCAGGGGGGATCTGAAAAACTGTTTTTT. The complete variable domain, with remaining parts taken from reference TRBV27 and TRBJ1-4, reads EAQVTQNPRYLITVTGKKLTVTCSQNMNHEYMSWYRQDPGLGLRQIYYSMNVEVTDKGDVPEGYKVSRKEKRNFPLILESPSPNQTSLYFCASSSQGGSEKLFFGSGTQLSVL.

The CDR3 loop reads CASSPSEGKTSGRLDTQYF. The CDR3 DNA sequence: TGTGCCAGCTCACCATCGGAAGGGAAAACTAGCGGGAGATTGGATACGCAGTATTTT. The rearrangement uses TRBV18 and TRBJ2-3, with TRBD2 identical over 11 bases. CDR3 length: 19 residues. Per the germline V gene, CDR1 is KGHSH and CDR2 is LQKENI. The junction had 16 bases not matched to a gene; V was cut back by 2 bases and J by 6 bases.

The chain links TRBV5-1 to TRBJ2-1, with 8 bases identical to TRBD2. This CDR3 contains 14 residues. The V gene's germline CDR1 is SGHRS and CDR2 YFSETQ. The J segment lost 6 bases and the V segment lost 4 bases, leaving 6 bases of the junction unmatched. CDR3 sequence: CASSPGTSFNEQFF. CDR3 in DNA: TGCGCCAGCAGCCCTGGGACTAGTTTCAATGAGCAGTTCTTC.

The V and J genes are TRBV9 and TRBJ2-5, with 8 bases aligning to TRBD2. The V gene's germline CDR1 is SGDLS and CDR2 YYNGEE. With 4 bases clipped from V and 5 bases from J, the junction kept 16 bases outside the gene matches. The CDR3 sequence is 17 residues long. The CDR3 loop is CASSPHPGTRGSETQYF. The DNA of the CDR3 is TGTGCCAGCAGCCCACATCCCGGGACTAGGGGTTCCGAGACCCAGTACTTC. The whole variable domain, remainder taken from reference TRBV9 and TRBJ2-5, is DSGVTQTPKHLITATGQRVTLRCSPRSGDLSVYWYQQSLDQGLQFLIQYYNGEERAKGNILERFSAQQFPDLHSELNLSSLELGDSALYFCASSPHPGTRGSETQYFGPGTRLLVL.

V gene TRBV27 combines with J gene TRBJ2-7; D not certain. V shed 5 bases and J shed 7 bases, with 12 bases lying between them. The CDR3 runs 12 residues. The germline gives CDR1 MNHEY, CDR2 SMNVEV (reference sequence). This CDR3 is CASSRVVGEQYF. As DNA, the CDR3 is TGTGCCAGCAGTAGGGTCGTCGGGGAGCAGTACTTC.

This rearrangement joins TRBV9 to TRBJ2-3; D might be TRBD2 (6 bases). Germline values: CDR1 SGDLS, CDR2 YYNGEE. The CDR3 covers 16 residues. V was shortened by 3 bases and J by 2 bases, with 16 bases between the two germline ends. CDR3 DNA: TGTGCCAGCAGCGAGGGGCAGGGAGGAAACACAGATACGCAGTATTTT. Translation: CASSEGQGGNTDTQYF.

This rearrangement joins TRBV5-8 to TRBJ2-5; no clear D gene. The CDR3 spans 17 residues. The germline gives CDR1 SGHTS, CDR2 YDEGEE. V lost 1 base and J lost 0, with 16 bases in between. The CDR3 is CASSLNGLPKYQETQYF. For the CDR3, the DNA is TGTGCCAGCAGCTTGAACGGCCTACCTAAGTACCAAGAGACCCAGTACTTC.

This chain links TRBV13 with TRBJ1-1; 10 nucleotides line up with TRBD1. CDR1 and CDR2 from the germline V gene are PRHDT and FYEKMQ (reference sequence). CDR3 length equals 16 residues. V shed 5 bases and J 3 bases; nucleotides not matched to a gene: 9. CDR3 region: CASSKGRDRGYTEAFF. The CDR3 DNA sequence: TGTGCCAGCAGCAAAGGCCGGGACAGGGGATACACTGAAGCTTTCTTT.

The chain links TRBV7-2 to TRBJ1-1; possible D gene TRBD1, 6 bases. The V gene's germline CDR1 is SGHTA and CDR2 FQGNSA. CDR3 length: 17 residues. Trimming left V 0 bases short and J 1 base short, with 15 bases between. The CDR3 DNA follows: TGTGCCAGCAGCTTAGCCGGCTGGGGGCAGACGAACACTGAAGCTTTCTTT. It encodes CASSLAGWGQTNTEAFF.

This clone was counted once. V is TRBV28 and J is TRBJ1-2; TRBD1 matches at 7 bases. The CDR3 extends over 15 amino acids. Germline CDR1 and CDR2: MDHEN and SYDVKM. The CDR3 DNA reads as TGTGCGACCAAGGGACAGCCGGCCTCTAACTATGGCTACACCTTC. Protein sequence: CATKGQPASNYGYTF.

V is TRBV7-9 and J is TRBJ1-6, with D perhaps TRBD1 (6 bases). This CDR3 has 14 amino acids. V gave up 2 bases and J gave up 13 bases, with 15 bases separating them. Germline V gene sequence: CDR1 SEHNR, CDR2 FQNEAQ (reference sequence). CDR3 sequence reads: CASSLIQGVSPLHF. The DNA of the CDR3 is TGTGCCAGCAGCTTAATACAGGGAGTATCGCCCCTCCACTTT.

The chain carries TRBV2 and TRBJ1-5; D uncertain. The CDR3 consists of 14 residues. CDR1 SNHLY and CDR2 FYNNEI come from the germline V gene. Trimming removed 4 bases at V and 6 bases at J, with 13 bases between. CDR3 protein: CASSGLRETQPQHF. CDR3 coding DNA: TGTGCCAGCAGTGGCCTCCGGGAAACTCAGCCCCAGCATTTT.

The chain joins TRBV10-3 to TRBJ2-5; D tentatively reads TRBD1 or TRBD2 (5 bases each). CDR1 ENHRY and CDR2 SYGVKD come from the germline V gene. This CDR3 is 17 amino acids long. V was clipped by 4 bases and J by 3 bases, with 21 bases between them. CDR3 amino acids: CAISGPEGQGGEETQYF. The DNA for the CDR3 is TGTGCCATCAGTGGTCCTGAGGGTCAGGGTGGGGAAGAGACCCAGTACTTC.

The chain recombines TRBV15 with TRBJ2-3; TRBD2 aligns across 9 bases. J lost 0 bases, V lost 0 bases, and 1 base had no gene match. The germline V gene has CDR1 LNHNV and CDR2 YYDKDF (reference sequence). The length of the CDR3 is 16 residues. CDR3 in amino acids: CATSRDSGGSTDTQYF. The CDR3 nucleotides are TGTGCCACCAGCAGAGATAGCGGGGGAAGCACAGATACGCAGTATTTT.

This clone was detected only once. Here the CDR3 DNA reads TGTGCCAGCAGTTCCCAAGGACTAGCGGACTACGAGCAGTACTTC. Its protein product is CASSSQGLADYEQYF. This chain joins TRBV27 and TRBJ2-7; 10 bases line up with TRBD2. This CDR3 is 15 amino acids long. CDR1 MNHEY and CDR2 SMNVEV come from the germline V gene (reference sequence). Trimming took 4 bases from V and 3 from J; bases not matched to a gene: 6.

The gene calls are TRBV5-1 and TRBJ2-7, with D unclear. The germline V gene encodes CDR1 SGHRS and CDR2 YFSETQ. Trimming shortened V by 1 base and J by 3 bases, and 11 bases separated the two germline ends. The length of the CDR3 is 14 residues. Here the CDR3 DNA reads TGCGCCAGCAGCTTGCAGGACGGACGCTACGAGCAGTACTTC. Amino acid sequence: CASSLQDGRYEQYF.

The chain combines TRBV7-2 with TRBJ1-2; D remains unclear. This CDR3 spans 14 amino acids. Trimming pared 4 bases from V and 5 bases from J, leaving 14 bases between. CDR1 is SGHTA and CDR2 is FQGNSA in the germline V gene. The CDR3 here is CASSSSWPEYGYTF. In nucleotides, the CDR3 is TGTGCCAGCAGCTCCTCCTGGCCGGAGTATGGCTACACCTTC.

V and J are TRBV13 and TRBJ2-4; 8 bases line up with TRBD2. CDR3 length equals 16 residues. The V gene's germline CDR1 is PRHDT and CDR2 FYEKMQ (reference sequence). The V segment lost 2 bases and the J segment 0 bases; nucleotides outside the gene matches: 3. CDR3 bases: TGTGCCAGCAGCTTAAACGGGAGGGTAGCCAAAAACATTCAGTACTTC. It codes for CASSLNGRVAKNIQYF.

The gene calls are TRBV5-1 and TRBJ2-2, with 14 bases that match TRBD2. This CDR3 is 17 amino acids long. Germline CDR1 SGHRS, CDR2 YFSETQ. Unmatched junction bases numbered 1, after V lost 0 bases and J lost 3 bases. Here the CDR3 DNA reads TGCGCCAGCAGCTTGGAGGGACTAGCGGGAGACACCGGGGAGCTGTTTTTT. It yields the protein CASSLEGLAGDTGELFF.

The rearrangement links TRBV5-1 to TRBJ2-6; TRBD2 might be the D (6 bases). In germline, CDR1 is SGHRS, CDR2 YFSETQ. The CDR3 totals 15 residues. V was clipped by 4 bases and J by 0 bases, with 8 bases between them. Here the CDR3 DNA reads TGCGCCAGCAGCGGGGGGAACTCTGGGGCCAACGTCCTGACTTTC. Translation: CASSGGNSGANVLTF.

The chain couples TRBV9 to TRBJ2-1; a possible D gene is TRBD2 (6 bases). V lost 1 base and J 3 bases, leaving 11 bases between the germline ends. Germline-derived CDR1 and CDR2 are SGDLS and YYNGEE. This CDR3 comprises 15 residues. The CDR3 bases are TGTGCCAGCAGCGTAATGGGGGGAGACTACAATGAGCAGTTCTTC. Protein: CASSVMGGDYNEQFF. The whole variable domain, filled in from reference TRBV9 and TRBJ2-1, reads DSGVTQTPKHLITATGQRVTLRCSPRSGDLSVYWYQQSLDQGLQFLIQYYNGEERAKGNILERFSAQQFPDLHSELNLSSLELGDSALYFCASSVMGGDYNEQFFGPGTRLTVL.

The chain joins TRBV11-2 to TRBJ2-1; 8 nucleotides line up with TRBD1. CDR1 and CDR2 (germline): SGHAT, FQNNGV. Trimming cost V 4 bases and J 2 bases; bases outside gene matches: 4. The CDR3 loop spans 15 amino acids. The CDR3 nucleotides read TGTGCCAGCAGCTGGGACAGGAGTACCTACAATGAGCAGTTCTTC. Amino acids: CASSWDRSTYNEQFF.

Points on this clone: Other DNA sequences in the same sample also yield this CDR3. The chain links TRBV11-3 to TRBJ2-7, with TRBD1 identical over 7 bases. The CDR3 length is 15 residues. With V trimmed by 6 bases and J by 2 bases, 10 bases remained unmatched. Germline loops: CDR1 SGHNT, CDR2 YENEEA. DNA for the CDR3: TGTGCCAGCAGTCTAAGGGGGCAGGGACCCTACGAGCAGTACTTC. Amino acids: CASSLRGQGPYEQYF.

This chain uses TRBV7-9 with TRBJ1-2; a weak D match, TRBD1 (6 bases). CDR3 size: 19 residues. The germline V gene has CDR1 SEHNR and CDR2 FQNEAQ (reference sequence). Deletions cut 3 bases from V and 5 bases from J, with 28 bases between. The CDR3 protein is CASSFGTTGPMVRSYGYTF. The CDR3 bases are TGTGCCAGCAGCTTTGGGACCACAGGGCCCATGGTGCGGTCATATGGCTACACCTTC.

In this sample, this clone turned up a few times. Different DNA sequences within this sample yield the same CDR3. V is TRBV18 and J is TRBJ1-1; no definite D call. In germline, CDR1 is KGHSH, CDR2 LQKENI. The CDR3 sequence is 13 residues long. V dropped 0 bases and J dropped 1 base, with 3 bases sitting between them. CDR3 amino acids: CASSPPRNTEAFF. The CDR3 DNA sequence: TGTGCCAGCTCACCACCCAGGAACACTGAAGCTTTCTTT.

The V call is TRBV11-3, the J call TRBJ2-1; unclear D gene. The V gene's germline CDR1 is SGHNT and CDR2 YENEEA. The V end lost 0 bases, the J end lost 9 bases, and 6 bases lay between the germline ends. CDR3 length: 12 residues. The CDR3: CASSLDGTEQFF. The CDR3 region has the DNA TGTGCCAGCAGCTTAGATGGAACTGAGCAGTTCTTC.